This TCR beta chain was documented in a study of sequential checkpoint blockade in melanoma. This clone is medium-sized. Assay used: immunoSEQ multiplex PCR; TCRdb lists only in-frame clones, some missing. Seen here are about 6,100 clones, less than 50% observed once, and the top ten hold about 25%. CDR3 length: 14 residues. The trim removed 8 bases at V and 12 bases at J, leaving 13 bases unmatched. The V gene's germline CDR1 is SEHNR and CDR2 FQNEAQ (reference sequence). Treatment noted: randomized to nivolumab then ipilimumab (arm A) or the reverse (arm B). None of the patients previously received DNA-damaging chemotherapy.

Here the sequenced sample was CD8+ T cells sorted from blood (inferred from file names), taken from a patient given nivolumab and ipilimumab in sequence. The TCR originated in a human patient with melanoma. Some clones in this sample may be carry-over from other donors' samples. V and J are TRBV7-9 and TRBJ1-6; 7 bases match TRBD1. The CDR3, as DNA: TGTGCCAGCGGAACAGGGACAGCCCTTGTACCCCTCCACTTT. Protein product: CASGTGTALVPLHF.